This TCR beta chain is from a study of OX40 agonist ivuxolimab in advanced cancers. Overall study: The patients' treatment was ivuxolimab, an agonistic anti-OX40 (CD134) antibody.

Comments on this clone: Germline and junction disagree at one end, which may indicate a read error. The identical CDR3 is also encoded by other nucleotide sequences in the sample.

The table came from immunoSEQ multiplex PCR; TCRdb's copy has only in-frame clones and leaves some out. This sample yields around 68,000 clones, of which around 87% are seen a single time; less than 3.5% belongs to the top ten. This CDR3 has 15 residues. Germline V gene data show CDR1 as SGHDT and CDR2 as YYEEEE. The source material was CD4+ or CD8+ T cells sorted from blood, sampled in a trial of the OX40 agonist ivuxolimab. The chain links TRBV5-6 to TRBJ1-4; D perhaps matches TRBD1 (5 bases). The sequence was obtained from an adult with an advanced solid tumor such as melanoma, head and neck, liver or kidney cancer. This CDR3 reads CASSLHDRPNEKLFF. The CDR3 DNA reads TGTGCCAGCAGCTTGCACGACAGACCAAATGAAAAACTGTTCTTT.